These T cell receptor beta chains were read from a single sample in a study of neurological immune-mediated disorders. TCRdb recomputed calls from the 5' RACE reads with MiXCR, one row per CDR3 protein. Among 65,000 to 80,000 distinct CDR3 sequences listed, roughly 4.5% were seen once. The sample taken for sequencing was PBMCs. The receptors come from a woman in her 70s with multiple sclerosis. CDR3s include the opening cysteine and the closing phenylalanine or tryptophan. D genes are given only for firm matches. Rows give clone size only sometimes, using once, few, many, or a class for an expanded clone.

TRBV6-5	NA	TRBJ2-1	NA	CASSYLGGWNEQFF	TGTGCCAGCAGTTATTTAGGAGGGTGGAATGAGCAGTTCTTC
TRBV6-6	many	TRBJ2-5	NA	CASSPPGGGKETQYF	TGTGCCAGCAGTCCCCCGGGAGGGGGCAAAGAGACCCAGTACTTC
TRBV9	many	TRBJ2-1	TRBD2	CASSVGLAGNLLNEQFF	TGTGCCAGCAGTGTTGGACTAGCGGGAAACCTACTCAATGAGCAGTTCTTC
TRBV3-1	many	TRBJ2-1	NA	CASSQTVSSYNEQFF	TGTGCCAGCAGCCAAACAGTGAGCTCCTACAATGAGCAGTTCTTC
TRBV7-2	many	TRBJ2-3	TRBD2	CASSLGLAGGNTDTQYF	TGTGCCAGCAGCTTAGGTCTAGCGGGAGGGAACACAGATACGCAGTATTTT
TRBV12-3/TRBV12-4	many	TRBJ2-5	NA	CASSFGDKQETQYF	TGTGCCAGCAGTTTTGGGGACAAGCAAGAGACCCAGTACTTC
TRBV6-1	NA	TRBJ1-1	TRBD1	CASTLTGLNTEAFF	TGTGCCAGCACCCTGACAGGGCTGAACACTGAAGCTTTCTTT
TRBV6-2/TRBV6-3	many	TRBJ1-6	TRBD1	CASNAGTGDSSPLHF	TGTGCCAGCAATGCCGGGACAGGAGACTCTTCACCCCTCCACTTT
TRBV20-1	many	TRBJ1-1	NA	CSAPLGSEAFF	TGCAGTGCTCCGCTTGGCAGTGAAGCTTTCTTT
TRBV7-9	many	TRBJ2-1	NA	CASSLAAEDEQFF	TGTGCCAGCAGCCTCGCCGCGGAAGATGAGCAGTTCTTC
TRBV6-2/TRBV6-3	many	TRBJ2-5	NA	CASGWETQYF	TGTGCCAGCGGTTGGGAGACCCAGTACTTC
TRBV20-1	many	TRBJ2-1	TRBD2	CSGLGEQRGEQFF	TGCAGTGGTCTCGGCGAGCAGCGGGGTGAGCAGTTCTTC
TRBV20-1	many	TRBJ2-7	NA	CSARESSYEQYF	TGCAGTGCTAGAGAAAGCTCCTACGAGCAGTACTTC
TRBV5-1	many	TRBJ1-3	NA	CASSLEGLNSGNTIYF	TGCGCCAGCAGCTTGGAAGGGCTGAACTCTGGAAACACCATATATTTT
TRBV5-1	many	TRBJ2-1	NA	CASSLYPGARDNEQFF	TGCGCCAGCAGCTTGTACCCAGGGGCCCGGGACAATGAGCAGTTCTTC
TRBV20-1	many	TRBJ1-5	TRBD1	CSAHNRGDQPQHF	TGCAGTGCTCACAACAGGGGGGATCAGCCCCAGCATTTT
TRBV6-5	many	TRBJ2-1	TRBD1	CASSYPWGQRVF	TGTGCCAGCAGTTACCCGTGGGGACAGAGGGTCTTC
TRBV15	many	TRBJ1-5	NA	CATSSDSNQPQHF	TGTGCCACCAGCAGTGATAGCAATCAGCCCCAGCATTTT
TRBV27	many	TRBJ1-1	NA	CASSLSGENTEAFF	TGTGCCAGCAGTTTATCTGGTGAGAACACTGAAGCTTTCTTT
TRBV3-1	many	TRBJ2-1	NA	CASSQDRDIGPSRIEQFF	TGTGCCAGCAGCCAAGATCGAGATATCGGGCCTAGCAGAATAGAGCAGTTCTTC
TRBV2	few	TRBJ2-7	NA	CDTKRGYEQYF	TGTGACACCAAAAGGGGCTACGAGCAGTACTTC
TRBV5-1	many	TRBJ2-7	TRBD1	CASSLGQGEVYEQYF	TGCGCCAGCAGCTTGGGGCAGGGGGAAGTATACGAGCAGTACTTC
TRBV4-2	many	TRBJ2-3	NA	CASSQSVSGASTDTQYF	TGTGCCAGCAGCCAAAGTGTTAGCGGAGCGAGCACAGATACGCAGTATTTT
TRBV12-3/TRBV12-4	NA	TRBJ2-5	TRBD1	CASSPLGTGAFETQYF	TGTGCCAGCAGTCCCCTCGGGACAGGGGCATTTGAGACCCAGTACTTC
TRBV4-2	many	TRBJ2-2	TRBD1	CASSHTGQGAGELFF	TGTGCCAGCAGCCACACGGGACAGGGGGCCGGGGAGCTGTTTTTT
TRBV20-1	many	TRBJ2-2	TRBD2	CSASDSGSYGELFF	TGCAGTGCTAGTGATAGCGGGAGCTATGGGGAGCTGTTTTTT
TRBV4-3	many	TRBJ2-1	NA	CASSQESSSNEQFF	TGCGCCAGCAGCCAAGAATCGTCTAGCAATGAGCAGTTCTTC
TRBV6-2/TRBV6-3	many	TRBJ2-7	NA	CASSPTRLRTYEQYF	TGTGCCAGCAGCCCCACCCGGTTGCGGACCTACGAGCAGTACTTC
TRBV4-1	many	TRBJ2-3	TRBD1	CASSPGQGHLGTDTQYF	TGCGCCAGCAGCCCCGGACAGGGACACCTTGGCACAGATACGCAGTATTTT
TRBV20-1	many	TRBJ1-4	NA	CSASAGWATNEKLFF	TGCAGTGCCTCGGCAGGGTGGGCAACTAATGAAAAACTGTTTTTT
TRBV14	many	TRBJ1-1	NA	CASSQEGLGAFF	TGTGCCAGCAGCCAAGAGGGTCTAGGGGCTTTCTTT
TRBV5-6	many	TRBJ1-3	NA	CASSSLSGNTIYF	TGTGCCAGCAGCTCGTTGTCGGGAAACACCATATATTTT
TRBV7-9	many	TRBJ2-7	NA	CASSRQYEQYF	TGTGCCAGCAGCCGTCAGTACGAGCAGTACTTC
TRBV5-1	many	TRBJ2-1	TRBD2	CASSFGTSGKALDEQFF	TGCGCCAGCAGCTTCGGGACTAGCGGGAAAGCTTTGGATGAGCAGTTCTTC
TRBV29-1	few	TRBJ2-3	NA	CSVDSSLDTQYF	TGCAGCGTTGATTCCAGTTTGGATACGCAGTATTTT
TRBV25-1	NA	TRBJ2-1	TRBD2	CASSGLAGHNEQFF	TGTGCCAGCAGCGGACTAGCGGGACACAATGAGCAGTTCTTC
TRBV3-1	few	TRBJ2-3	TRBD2	CASSQGGLAEGAGTDTQYF	TGTGCCAGCAGCCAAGGGGGACTAGCGGAGGGAGCCGGCACAGATACGCAGTATTTT
TRBV14	few	TRBJ2-3	TRBD2	CASSQDLTSGFTDTQYF	TGTGCCAGCAGCCAAGATCTCACTAGCGGGTTCACAGATACGCAGTATTTT
TRBV28	many	TRBJ1-4	NA	CASGREKLFF	TGTGCCAGCGGGAGGGAAAAACTGTTTTTT
TRBV5-1	many	TRBJ2-7	NA	CASSRLGLGREQYF	TGCGCCAGCAGCCGCCTTGGACTGGGTCGCGAGCAGTACTTC
TRBV9	many	TRBJ2-7	NA	CASSVVASANSREQYF	TGTGCCAGCAGCGTAGTTGCTAGCGCCAACTCTCGGGAGCAGTACTTC
TRBV20-1	many	TRBJ2-1	NA	CSAPDSILRGTGQFF	TGCAGTGCCCCTGACTCGATCTTACGAGGGACTGGGCAGTTCTTC
TRBV20-1	NA	TRBJ2-7	TRBD1	CSASLPGQGSYEQYF	TGCAGTGCTTCCCTACCGGGACAGGGCTCCTACGAGCAGTACTTC
TRBV20-1	many	TRBJ1-2	NA	CSAGWRSYGYTF	TGCAGTGCGGGGTGGCGTAGCTATGGCTACACCTTC
TRBV20-1	few	TRBJ2-7	NA	CSVRRGPYEQYF	TGCAGTGTTCGTCGGGGGCCCTACGAGCAGTACTTC
TRBV25-1	many	TRBJ2-7	NA	CASSEPATYEQYF	TGTGCCAGCAGTGAACCCGCCACCTACGAGCAGTACTTC
TRBV20-1	many	TRBJ1-1	NA	CSARVGGLGDTEAFF	TGCAGTGCTAGAGTCGGGGGGCTAGGGGACACTGAAGCTTTCTTT
TRBV4-1	many	TRBJ2-5	NA	CASSQGGSGAQYF	TGCGCCAGCAGCCAAGGGGGGTCAGGGGCCCAGTACTTC
TRBV5-1	many	TRBJ1-6	NA	CASRTGGQNSPLHF	TGCGCCAGCAGGACGGGCGGCCAGAATTCACCCCTCCACTTT
TRBV5-1	many	TRBJ2-5	NA	CASSGGAGTQETQYF	TGCGCCAGCAGCGGGGGAGCAGGAACGCAAGAGACCCAGTACTTC
TRBV20-1	many	TRBJ2-1	NA	CSARATSLGYNEQFF	TGCAGTGCTAGAGCTACCTCCCTAGGATACAATGAGCAGTTCTTC
TRBV6-2/TRBV6-3	few	TRBJ2-7	NA	CASRPGAHSYEQYF	TGTGCCAGCAGACCTGGGGCCCACTCCTACGAGCAGTACTTC
TRBV5-1	few	TRBJ2-5	TRBD2	CASSMTSQETQYF	TGCGCCAGCAGCATGACTAGCCAGGAGACCCAGTACTTC
TRBV20-1	many	TRBJ1-2	TRBD1	CSAETGDWGYTF	TGCAGTGCCGAAACAGGGGACTGGGGCTACACCTTC
TRBV20-1	NA	TRBJ2-7	TRBD2	CSARTQRTSTYEQYF	TGCAGTGCTAGAACCCAGAGGACTAGTACCTACGAGCAGTACTTC
TRBV18	NA	TRBJ2-3	TRBD2	CASSPRLAGGDTQYF	TGTGCCAGCTCACCACGGCTAGCGGGAGGAGATACGCAGTATTTT
TRBV15	many	TRBJ1-5	NA	CATSRDGDSNQPQHF	TGTGCCACCAGCAGAGATGGGGACAGCAATCAGCCCCAGCATTTT
TRBV5-1	many	TRBJ1-2	NA	CASSPLRQGPNYGYTF	TGCGCCAGCAGCCCCCTGCGGCAGGGGCCTAACTATGGCTACACCTTC